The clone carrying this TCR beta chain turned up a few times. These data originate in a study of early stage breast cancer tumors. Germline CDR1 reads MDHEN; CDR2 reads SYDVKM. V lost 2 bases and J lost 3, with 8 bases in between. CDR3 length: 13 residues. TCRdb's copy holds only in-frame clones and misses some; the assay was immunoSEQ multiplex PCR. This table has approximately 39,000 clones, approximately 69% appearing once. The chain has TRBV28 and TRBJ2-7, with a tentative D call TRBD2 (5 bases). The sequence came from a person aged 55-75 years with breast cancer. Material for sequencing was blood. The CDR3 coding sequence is TGTGCCAGCAGTTTACGAGGGATCTACGAGCAGTACTTC. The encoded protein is CASSLRGIYEQYF.